A selection of T cell receptor beta chains follows, all from one sample in a study of post-analysis software for immune sequencing data. TCRdb passed the PCR reads through MiXCR, listing each CDR3 protein once. The table includes roughly 650,000 distinct CDR3 sequences, over 45% detected once. The sequencing input was blood. These receptors were collected from a girl aged 2 to 9 with multiple sclerosis. Both conserved end residues are part of each CDR3. A D gene is named only where the DNA matches it firmly. Size values are once, few and many counts, or a class for expanded clones, and some rows have none.

>TRBD1|TRBJ2-2|16|TRBV4-2|NA
CASSQDKGAGPGELFF
TGTGCCAGCAGCCAAGATAAGGGGGCCGGGCCCGGGGAGCTGTTTTTT
>TRBD2|TRBJ2-7|16|TRBV9|few
CASSPDSGSVSYEQYF
TGTGCCAGCAGCCCCGATAGCGGGAGTGTCTCCTACGAGCAGTACTTC
>NA|TRBJ1-5|14|TRBV5-1|few
CASRLDLGNQPQHF
TGCGCCAGCAGACTCGACCTGGGAAATCAGCCCCAGCATTTT
>TRBD1|TRBJ2-5|13|TRBV6-5|NA
CASRRGQGETQYF
TGTGCCAGCAGAAGGGGACAGGGAGAGACCCAGTACTTC
>TRBD2|TRBJ2-3|15|TRBV5-1|NA
CAGSTTGGPEDTQYF
TGCGCCGGCAGCACCACGGGGGGGCCTGAAGATACGCAGTATTTT
>NA|TRBJ2-3|16|TRBV12-3/TRBV12-4|few
CASSLAQGPSTDTQYF
TGTGCCAGCAGTTTAGCGCAAGGGCCAAGCACAGATACGCAGTATTTT
>TRBD1|TRBJ2-1|14|TRBV10-1|NA
CASSRTGGQAEQFF
TGCGCCAGCAGCCGGACAGGGGGCCAGGCTGAGCAGTTCTTC
>TRBD2|TRBJ2-7|14|TRBV7-9|NA
CASRHDRGAYEQYF
TGTGCCAGCAGACACGACCGGGGGGCCTACGAGCAGTACTTC
>TRBD1|TRBJ2-3|15|TRBV6-2/TRBV6-3|NA
CASSKGQSYTDTQYF
TGTGCCAGCAGCAAGGGACAGAGCTACACAGATACGCAGTATTTT
>TRBD2|TRBJ2-3|15|TRBV20-1|NA
CSAIGGLAGAQCEYF
TGCAGTGCCATCGGGGGACTAGCGGGAGCCCAGTGCGAGTATTTT
>NA|TRBJ2-6|19|TRBV28|NA
CASSSLNEGPTSGANVLTF
TGTGCCAGCAGTTCGCTCAATGAGGGCCCTACCTCTGGGGCCAACGTCCTGACTTTC
>NA|TRBJ2-3|11|TRBV14|NA
CASSLVRQQYF
TGTGCCAGCAGCTTAGTACGACAGCAGTATTTT
>NA|TRBJ2-1|13|TRBV3-1|NA
CASSQPTETEQFF
TGTGCCAGCAGCCAACCTACTGAGACTGAGCAGTTCTTC
>NA|TRBJ2-5|13|TRBV19|NA
CASTTGQMETQYF
TGTGCCAGTACCACGGGGCAGATGGAGACCCAGTACTTC
>NA|TRBJ1-6|20|TRBV3-1|NA
CASSQDLRGARSSYNPPLHF
TGTGCCAGCAGCCAAGATCTTCGGGGGGCCCGGAGCTCCTATAATCCACCCCTCCACTTT
>TRBD1|TRBJ2-6|15|TRBV6-1|few
CASGGTGFGANVLTF
TGTGCCAGCGGCGGGACAGGGTTTGGGGCCAACGTCCTGACTTTC
>NA|TRBJ2-1|14|TRBV7-9|NA
CASSLGNGMNEQFF
TGTGCCAGCAGCTTAGGAAACGGGATGAATGAGCAGTTCTTC
>TRBD2|TRBJ2-7|15|TRBV7-9|NA
CASSPGGSLSYEQYF
TGTGCCAGCAGCCCCGGGGGGAGTCTCTCCTACGAGCAGTACTTC
>NA|TRBJ2-1|15|TRBV4-2|NA
CASSQEAADHNEQFF
TGTGCCAGCAGCCAAGAGGCAGCCGATCACAATGAGCAGTTCTTC
>NA|TRBJ2-1|14|TRBV18|NA
CASSTTDSYNEQFF
TGTGCCAGCTCAACGACAGACTCCTACAATGAGCAGTTCTTC